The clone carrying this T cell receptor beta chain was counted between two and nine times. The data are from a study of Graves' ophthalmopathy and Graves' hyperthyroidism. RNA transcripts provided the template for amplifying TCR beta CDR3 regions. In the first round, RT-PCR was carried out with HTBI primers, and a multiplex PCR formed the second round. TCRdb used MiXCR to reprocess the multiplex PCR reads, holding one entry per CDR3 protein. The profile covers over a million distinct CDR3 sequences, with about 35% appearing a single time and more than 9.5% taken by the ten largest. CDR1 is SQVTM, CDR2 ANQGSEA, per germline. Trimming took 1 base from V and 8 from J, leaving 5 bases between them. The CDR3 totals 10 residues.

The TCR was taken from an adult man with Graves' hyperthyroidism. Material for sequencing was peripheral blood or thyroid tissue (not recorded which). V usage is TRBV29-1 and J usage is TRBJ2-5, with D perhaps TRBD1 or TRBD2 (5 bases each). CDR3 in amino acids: CSVEGDTQYF. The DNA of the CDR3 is TGCAGCGTTGAAGGGGACACCCAGTACTTC.